Listed here is a single T cell receptor beta chain. CDR1 is SGHRS, CDR2 YFSETQ, per germline. V was cut by 3 bases and J by 2 bases, with 10 bases left in between. This CDR3 contains 14 residues. The data derive from a study of blood T cell repertoires in COVID-19. TCRdb's table, derived via immunoSEQ multiplex PCR, lists solely in-frame clones and lacks some. The sample includes around 320,000 clones, roughly 90% of them seen just once. The V gene is TRBV5-1, the J gene TRBJ2-3; possible D gene TRBD2, 6 bases. This TCR derives from a woman aged 25 to 45 who had been exposed to COVID-19. The sequencing sample was made of PBMCs or T cells enriched from blood (not recorded which). CDR3 DNA sequence: TGCGCCAGCAGCTGGGGGGATGACACAGATACGCAGTATTTT. This translates into CASSWGDDTDTQYF.